The 18 T cell receptor beta chains reported below all come from one sample, sequenced in a study of T cell responses to AZD1222 COVID-19 vaccine. Repertoires were generated with immunoSEQ multiplex PCR, while TCRdb's copy carries only in-frame clones and drops some. In the table there are some 140,000 clones, roughly 93% of which are singletons. The sample in question was peripheral blood, obtained on day 0 of AZD1222 vaccination. These receptors all come from an adult in good health.

The chain combines TRBV6-5 with TRBJ2-3, with 12 bases lining up with TRBD1. With V trimmed by 6 bases and J by 6 bases, 4 bases remained unmatched. The V gene's germline CDR1 is MNHEY and CDR2 SVGAGI. The CDR3 is made up of 14 amino acids. CDR3 region: CASSRDRGPDTQYF. The DNA of the CDR3 is TGTGCCAGCAGCCGGGACAGGGGGCCGGATACGCAGTATTTT.

The rearrangement uses TRBV5-1 and TRBJ2-2, with 8 bases identical to TRBD1. Germline V lookup: CDR1 SGHRS, CDR2 YFSETQ. The V segment lost 6 bases and the J segment 3 bases; nucleotides outside the gene matches: 4. The CDR3 totals 14 residues. The CDR3 sequence is CASTPTGDTGELFF. The CDR3 nucleotides are TGCGCCAGCACCCCGACAGGGGACACCGGGGAGCTGTTTTTT.

The genes are TRBV28 and TRBJ1-5, with 7 bases identical to TRBD1. Germline CDR1 MDHEN, CDR2 SYDVKM. V was pared by 6 bases and J by 0 bases, with 14 bases of the junction left unmatched. The CDR3 has 18 amino acids. The CDR3 DNA reads as TGTGCCAGCAGAGTTCGCGGCAGGGGGACGACTAGCAATCAGCCCCAGCATTTT. Protein product: CASRVRGRGTTSNQPQHF.

The chain has TRBV15 and TRBJ1-1, with D possibly being TRBD1 (6 bases). CDR3 length equals 14 residues. V lost 5 bases to trimming and J lost 1 base, with 11 bases between them. Germline V gene sequence: CDR1 LNHNV, CDR2 YYDKDF (reference sequence). The CDR3 protein is CATSEGGQNTEAFF. The CDR3 bases are TGTGCCACCAGCGAAGGGGGTCAGAACACTGAAGCTTTCTTT.

J is TRBJ2-7 and V is TRBV23-1; no reliable D call. TRBV23-1 is labeled an ORF, and its function is uncertain. V lost 1 base to trimming and J lost 7 bases, with 14 bases between them. The CDR3 length is 14 residues. The CDR3 DNA sequence: TGCGCCAGCAGTCAATTGTGGAAGAACCGGGAGCAGTACTTC. This gives the protein CASSQLWKNREQYF.

The chain links TRBV11-1 to TRBJ2-1; tentative D call: TRBD1 (6 bases). Trimming took 2 bases from V and 12 from J, leaving 11 bases between them. Germline V gives CDR1 SGHAT, CDR2 FQDESV (reference sequence). This CDR3 is built from 12 residues. The CDR3 spells CASSLNTGRQFF. The CDR3 region has the DNA TGTGCCAGCAGCTTAAACACAGGGCGGCAGTTCTTC.

This chain joins TRBV7-2 and TRBJ2-7, with D maybe TRBD1 (5 bases). The germline V and J ends were trimmed by 5 bases and 4 bases, with 15 bases remaining between them. The germline V gene has CDR1 SGHTA and CDR2 FQGNSA. This CDR3 region has 14 residues. The CDR3 DNA reads as TGTGCCAGCAGCCCCAGGGATTCGAAGTACGAGCAGTACTTC. Residues: CASSPRDSKYEQYF.

This sequence joins TRBV27 and TRBJ2-7; no clear D. The CDR3 is made up of 14 amino acids. V lost 5 bases, J lost 1 base, and 12 bases lay in between. From germline, CDR1 is MNHEY and CDR2 SMNVEV (reference sequence). CDR3 sequence (DNA): TGTGCCAGCAGTACCGTTGAAGGGTCCTACGAGCAGTACTTC. It yields the protein CASSTVEGSYEQYF.

The V call is TRBV7-9, the J call TRBJ2-1; D is undetermined. The V and J ends lost 0 bases and 1 base respectively, with 4 bases between them. Germline CDR1 is SEHNR and CDR2 is FQNEAQ (reference sequence). CDR3 length: 14 amino acids. The CDR3 spells CASSLASSYNEQFF. The CDR3 DNA reads as TGTGCCAGCAGCTTAGCGAGTTCCTACAATGAGCAGTTCTTC.

The rearrangement links TRBV30 to TRBJ1-6; tentatively, D is TRBD1 (5 bases). The CDR3 is 16 residues long. The V and J ends lost 5 bases and 6 bases respectively, with 20 bases between them. Germline V CDR1 and CDR2: GTSNPN, SVGIG (reference sequence). CDR3 loop: CAWGTSGPRRNSPLHF. The CDR3 nucleotides are TGTGCCTGGGGGACTTCGGGACCGCGACGTAATTCACCCCTCCACTTT.

This clone was seen once. This rearrangement joins TRBV10-2 to TRBJ1-1, with TRBD1 as a possible D gene (5 bases). The germline V and J ends were trimmed by 2 bases and 0 bases, with 7 bases remaining between them. There are 14 residues in the CDR3. The germline V gene has CDR1 WSHSY and CDR2 SAAADI. The CDR3 nucleotides are TGCGCCAGCAGTGAGCCGGACATGAACACTGAAGCTTTCTTT. Translation: CASSEPDMNTEAFF.

The gene calls are TRBV19 and TRBJ2-4; D gene unclear. This CDR3 has 18 residues. The germline gives CDR1 LNHDA, CDR2 SQIVND (reference sequence). The V and J ends lost 3 bases and 1 base respectively, with 19 bases between them. The chain's CDR3 is CASSIGSYPGSAKNIQYF. The CDR3 DNA reads as TGTGCCAGTAGTATTGGAAGTTATCCGGGTTCGGCCAAAAACATTCAGTACTTC.

CDR3 sequence reads: CASRRWGNSPLHF. In DNA form, the CDR3 reads TGTGCCAGCCGACGTTGGGGGAATTCACCCCTCCACTTT. The rearrangement uses TRBV13 and TRBJ1-6; a weak D match, TRBD1 (5 bases). Germline CDR1 PRHDT, CDR2 FYEKMQ (reference sequence). V lost 8 bases, J lost 7 bases, and 12 bases lay in between. The CDR3 covers 13 residues.

The rearrangement uses TRBV4-2 and TRBJ2-7; maybe TRBD2 (6 bases). Per germline, CDR1 LGHNA and CDR2 YNFKEQ. Trimming took 4 bases from V and 2 from J, leaving 18 bases between them. The CDR3 sequence is 16 residues long. Here the CDR3 DNA reads TGTGCCAGCAGCCTCCTTTTGACGGGAGACCCCTACGAGCAGTACTTC. Translated: CASSLLLTGDPYEQYF.

The gene calls are TRBV7-9 and TRBJ1-2, with TRBD1 identical over 8 bases. The V and J ends lost 5 bases and 4 bases, in that order; junction bases with no gene match: 9. There are 15 residues in the CDR3. CDR1 and CDR2 from the germline V gene are SEHNR and FQNEAQ (reference sequence). The CDR3 reads CASSPPGGLSYGYTF. CDR3 coding DNA: TGTGCCAGCAGCCCCCCAGGGGGCCTAAGCTATGGCTACACCTTC.

The genes are TRBV20-1 and TRBJ1-1, with a weak D call TRBD1 (5 bases). Trimming took 3 bases from V and 4 from J, leaving 12 bases between them. Per the germline V gene, CDR1 is DFQATT and CDR2 is SNEGSKA (reference sequence). The CDR3 extends over 13 amino acids. The CDR3 region is CSASPSGGTEAFF. The DNA of the CDR3 is TGCAGTGCTAGTCCTAGCGGGGGCACTGAAGCTTTCTTT.

The J gene is TRBJ1-6, the V gene TRBV27; 7 bases are a match to TRBD1. Germline V gives CDR1 MNHEY, CDR2 SMNVEV (reference sequence). CDR3 size: 19 residues. Unmatched junction bases numbered 14, after V lost 6 bases and J lost 0 bases. The CDR3 is CASRHLRDRVDSYNSPLHF. The CDR3 DNA reads as TGTGCCAGCAGGCACCTACGGGACAGAGTTGACTCCTATAATTCACCCCTCCACTTT.

CDR3 DNA: TGTGCCAGCAGTTACTCTGAGTACGCAGCTTTCTTT. Residues: CASSYSEYAAFF. The chain couples TRBV6-6 to TRBJ1-1; D not certain. Germline V CDR1 and CDR2: MNHNY, SVGAGI (reference sequence). The V end was cut by 0 bases, the J end by 10 bases, with 9 bases between. This CDR3 spans 12 amino acids.